These 13 T cell receptor beta chains share one sample of origin, sequenced in a study of response to subunit inactivated influenza vaccine. One entry per CDR3 protein, called by TCRdb with MiXCR from the RT-PCR reads. The top ten clones hold under 15% of a sample with about 520,000 distinct CDR3 sequences, approximately 7.8% of them seen once. This specimen consisted of PBMCs from blood, obtained roughly 24 months after vaccination. The receptors come from a man aged 50-75 years who received an inactivated influenza vaccine.

This clonotype showed up just a few times. This chain connects TRBV20-1 to TRBJ1-5; 7 positions match TRBD1. Germline lookup yields CDR1 DFQATT and CDR2 SNEGSKA (reference sequence). The ends lost 3 bases at V and 1 base at J; junction bases unmatched: 3. The CDR3 spans 14 residues. CDR3 loop: CSARGQRSNQPQHF. The CDR3 nucleotides read TGCAGTGCTAGGGGACAGAGAAGCAATCAGCCCCAGCATTTT.

This clonotype was counted a few times. The genes are TRBV19 and TRBJ2-4; unclear D gene. The CDR3 is 15 residues long. Deletions cut 5 bases from V and 0 bases from J, with 11 bases between. The germline gives CDR1 LNHDA, CDR2 SQIVND (reference sequence). The CDR3 nucleotides are TGTGCCAGTAGTGCGGATAATCTAGCCAAAAACATTCAGTACTTC. It specifies CASSADNLAKNIQYF.

This clonotype was seen a few times. V and J are TRBV7-9 and TRBJ2-1, with TRBD1 identical over 7 bases. Germline trimming cut 5 bases from V and 15 bases from J; bases unmatched to any gene: 10. This CDR3 is 12 amino acids long. CDR1 SEHNR and CDR2 FQNEAQ come from the germline V gene (reference sequence). This CDR3 is CASSPGGFPPFF. CDR3 bases: TGTGCCAGCAGCCCAGGGGGATTCCCCCCGTTCTTC.

The J gene is TRBJ2-3, the V gene TRBV20-1, with 7 bases that match TRBD1. Looked up from germline, CDR1 is DFQATT and CDR2 is SNEGSKA (reference sequence). The CDR3 extends over 13 amino acids. V lost 5 bases to trimming and J lost 6 bases; unmatched junction nucleotides: 8. CDR3 sequence: CSAEDRFIDTQYF. In nucleotides, the CDR3 is TGCAGTGCTGAGGACAGGTTCATTGATACGCAGTATTTT.

This clonotype was observed a few times. V usage is TRBV7-9 and J usage is TRBJ2-1; weak D call: TRBD1 (5 bases). V lost 4 bases, J lost 8 bases, and 21 bases lay in between. There are 16 residues in the CDR3. Per the germline V gene, CDR1 is SEHNR and CDR2 is FQNEAQ (reference sequence). The CDR3 here is CASSSRLPGRWDEQFF. CDR3 bases: TGTGCCAGCAGCTCAAGGCTCCCAGGGCGGTGGGATGAGCAGTTCTTC.

There are many counts of this clonotype. The J gene is TRBJ2-1, the V gene TRBV4-2; 10 positions agree with TRBD2. CDR1 is LGHNA and CDR2 is YNFKEQ in the germline V gene. The ends lost 1 base at V and 4 bases at J; junction bases unmatched: 13. The CDR3 extends over 19 amino acids. The DNA for the CDR3 is TGTGCCAGCAGCCAAGGACCTTCTCTAGCGGGAGTCGGATACAATGAGCAGTTCTTC. This translates into CASSQGPSLAGVGYNEQFF.

This chain links TRBV12-3 or TRBV12-4 with TRBJ1-1, with D possibly TRBD1 on 5 matching bases. The V and J ends lost 6 bases and 10 bases respectively, with 15 bases between them. The CDR3 sequence is 12 residues long. This CDR3 is CASSPGTVAAFF. Written as DNA, the CDR3 is TGTGCCAGCAGCCCTGGGACCGTTGCAGCTTTCTTT.

The sample holds many counts of this clonotype. This chain uses TRBV9 with TRBJ2-1, with unresolved D. Germline V gene lookup returns CDR1 SGDLS and CDR2 YYNGEE. Trimming removed 4 bases at V and 0 bases at J, with 8 bases between. CDR3 length: 14 amino acids. DNA for the CDR3: TGTGCCAGCAGCAGATGGGACTCCTACAATGAGCAGTTCTTC. Protein sequence: CASSRWDSYNEQFF.

About this clonotype: The junction shows a germline mismatch at one end, possibly a read error. The chain carries TRBV12-3 or TRBV12-4 and TRBJ1-1; D unclear. The CDR3 has 14 residues. Here the CDR3 DNA reads TGTGCCAGCAGTTTACGGGTCAGAGACCCTGAATCTTTCTTT. It encodes CASSLRVRDPESFF.

A few counts support this clonotype. The CDR3, as DNA: TGTGCCAGCTTACCGGGACTCAACACTGAAGCTTTCTTT. Protein product: CASLPGLNTEAFF. The chain is built from TRBV7-2 and TRBJ1-1, with D tentatively TRBD1 (5 bases). The CDR3 loop spans 13 amino acids. V gave up 8 bases and J gave up 2 bases, with 12 bases separating them. The germline V gene encodes CDR1 SGHTA and CDR2 FQGNSA.

The chain employs TRBV19 and TRBJ1-1; D might be TRBD1 (5 bases). Germline CDR1 reads LNHDA; CDR2 reads SQIVND (reference sequence). The V and J ends lost 3 bases and 0 bases respectively, with 11 bases between them. CDR3 length: 15 amino acids. The CDR3 reads CASSMPGTLNTEAFF. For the CDR3, the DNA is TGTGCCAGTAGTATGCCCGGGACGTTGAACACTGAAGCTTTCTTT.

In this sample, this clonotype turned up many times. J is TRBJ2-1 and V is TRBV20-1, with 10 bases lining up with TRBD2. Germline lookup yields CDR1 DFQATT and CDR2 SNEGSKA (reference sequence). Trimming took 1 base from V and 3 from J; bases not matched to a gene: 6. The CDR3 has 16 amino acids. The CDR3 coding sequence is TGCAGTGCTAGAGTTTTTTCTAGCGGGAGCTACAATGAGCAGTTCTTC. Protein sequence: CSARVFSSGSYNEQFF.

CDR3 sequence: CASSSGKGSSYEQYF. The CDR3 DNA is TGTGCCAGCAGTTCCGGGAAGGGCTCCTCCTACGAGCAGTACTTC. This chain connects TRBV28 to TRBJ2-7, with D possibly being TRBD2 (5 bases). The CDR3 consists of 15 residues. Looked up from germline, CDR1 is MDHEN and CDR2 is SYDVKM. V was shortened by 4 bases and J by 0 bases, with 13 bases between the two germline ends.